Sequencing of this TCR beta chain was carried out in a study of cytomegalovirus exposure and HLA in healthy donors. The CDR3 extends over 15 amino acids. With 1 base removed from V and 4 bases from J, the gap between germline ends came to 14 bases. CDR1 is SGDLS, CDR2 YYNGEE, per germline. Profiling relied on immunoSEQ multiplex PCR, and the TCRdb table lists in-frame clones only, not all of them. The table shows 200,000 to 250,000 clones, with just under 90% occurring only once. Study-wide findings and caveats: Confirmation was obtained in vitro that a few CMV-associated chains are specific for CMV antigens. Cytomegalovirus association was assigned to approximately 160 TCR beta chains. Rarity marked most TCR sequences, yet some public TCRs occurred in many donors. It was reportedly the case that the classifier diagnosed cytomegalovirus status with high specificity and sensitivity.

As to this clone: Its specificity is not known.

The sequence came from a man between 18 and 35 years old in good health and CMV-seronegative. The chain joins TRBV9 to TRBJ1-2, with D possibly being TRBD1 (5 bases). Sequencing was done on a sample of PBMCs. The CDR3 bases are TGTGCCAGCAGCGTAAATGCCCAGGGAACCTATGGCTACACCTTC. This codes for CASSVNAQGTYGYTF.